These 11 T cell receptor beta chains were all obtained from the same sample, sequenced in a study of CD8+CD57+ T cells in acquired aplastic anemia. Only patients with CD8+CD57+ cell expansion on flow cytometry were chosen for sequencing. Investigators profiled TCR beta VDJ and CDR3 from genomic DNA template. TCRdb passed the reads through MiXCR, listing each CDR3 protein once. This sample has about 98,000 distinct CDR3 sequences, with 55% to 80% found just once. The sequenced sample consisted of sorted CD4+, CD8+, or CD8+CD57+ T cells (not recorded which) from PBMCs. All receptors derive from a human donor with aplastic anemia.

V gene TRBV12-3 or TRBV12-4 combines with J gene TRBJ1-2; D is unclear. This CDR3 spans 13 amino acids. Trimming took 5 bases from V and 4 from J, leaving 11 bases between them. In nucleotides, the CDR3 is TGTGCCAGCAGTCCAAGGGCCAGCTATGGCTACACCTTC. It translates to CASSPRASYGYTF.

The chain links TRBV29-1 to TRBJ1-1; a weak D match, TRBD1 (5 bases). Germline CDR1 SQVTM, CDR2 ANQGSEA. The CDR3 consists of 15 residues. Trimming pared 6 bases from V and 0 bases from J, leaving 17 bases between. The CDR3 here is CSVRLWRTMNTEAFF. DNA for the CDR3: TGCAGCGTCCGTTTATGGCGGACAATGAACACTGAAGCTTTCTTT.

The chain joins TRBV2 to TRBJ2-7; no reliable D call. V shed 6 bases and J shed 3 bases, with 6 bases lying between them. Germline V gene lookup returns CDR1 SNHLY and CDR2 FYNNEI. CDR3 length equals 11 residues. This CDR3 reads CASRNNYEQYF. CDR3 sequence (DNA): TGTGCCAGCAGGAACAACTACGAGCAGTACTTC.

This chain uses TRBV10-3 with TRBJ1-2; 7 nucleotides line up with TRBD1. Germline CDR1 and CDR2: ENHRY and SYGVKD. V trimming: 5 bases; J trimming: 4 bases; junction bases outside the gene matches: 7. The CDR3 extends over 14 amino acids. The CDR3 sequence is CAISLTGDSYGYTF. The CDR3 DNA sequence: TGTGCCATCAGTCTAACAGGGGATAGCTATGGCTACACCTTC.

The CDR3 DNA reads as TGTGCCAGTAAGGGAGGTAGGAGCAATCAGCCCCAGCATTTT. Its translation is CASKGGRSNQPQHF. The chain has TRBV19 and TRBJ1-5; D is ambiguous. The CDR3 sequence is 14 residues long. The V and J ends lost 7 bases and 1 base respectively, with 11 bases between them. Looked up from germline, CDR1 is LNHDA and CDR2 is SQIVND (reference sequence). Filled out from reference TRBV19 and TRBJ1-5, the complete variable domain reads DGGITQSPKYLFRKEGQNVTLSCEQNLNHDAMYWYRQDPGQGLRLIYYSQIVNDFQKGDIAEGYSVSREKKESFPLTVTSAQKNPTAFYLCASKGGRSNQPQHFGDGTRLSIL.

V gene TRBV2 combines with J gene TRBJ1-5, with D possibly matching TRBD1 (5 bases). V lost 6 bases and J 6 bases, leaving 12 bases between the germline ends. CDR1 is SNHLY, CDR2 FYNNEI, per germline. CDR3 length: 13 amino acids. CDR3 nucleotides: TGTGCCAGCAGAAGCCAGGGAAGTCAGCCCCAGCATTTT. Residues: CASRSQGSQPQHF.

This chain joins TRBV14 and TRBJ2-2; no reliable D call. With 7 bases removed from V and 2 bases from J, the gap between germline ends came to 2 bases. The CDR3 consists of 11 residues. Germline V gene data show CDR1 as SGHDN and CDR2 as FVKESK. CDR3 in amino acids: CASTNTGELFF. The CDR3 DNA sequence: TGTGCCAGCACAAACACCGGGGAGCTGTTTTTT.

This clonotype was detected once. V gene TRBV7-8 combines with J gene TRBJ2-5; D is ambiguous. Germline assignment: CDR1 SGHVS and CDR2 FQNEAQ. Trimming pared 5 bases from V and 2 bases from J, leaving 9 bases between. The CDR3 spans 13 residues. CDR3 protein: CASSPRAQETQYF. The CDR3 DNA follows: TGTGCCAGCAGCCCTCGGGCTCAAGAGACCCAGTACTTC. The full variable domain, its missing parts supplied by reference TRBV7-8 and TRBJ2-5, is GAGVSQSPRYKVAKRGQDVALRCDPISGHVSLFWYQQALGQGPEFLTYFQNEAQLDKSGLPSDRFFAERPEGSVSTLKIQRTQQEDSAVYLCASSPRAQETQYFGPGTRLLVL.

CDR3 sequence (DNA): TGTGCCAGCAGCTCGACAGGGATCTACGAGCAGTACTTC. It yields the protein CASSSTGIYEQYF. V and J are TRBV7-2 and TRBJ2-7, with 7 bases matching TRBD1. V shed 4 bases and J 3 bases; nucleotides not matched to a gene: 3. This CDR3 is 13 amino acids long. Germline V CDR1 and CDR2: SGHTA, FQGNSA. Based on the CDR3 plus reference TRBV7-2 and TRBJ2-7, the full variable domain is GAGVSQSPSNKVTEKGKDVELRCDPISGHTALYWYRQSLGQGLEFLIYFQGNSAPDKSGLPSDRFSAERTGGSVSTLTIQRTQQEDSAVYLCASSSTGIYEQYFGPGTRLTVT.

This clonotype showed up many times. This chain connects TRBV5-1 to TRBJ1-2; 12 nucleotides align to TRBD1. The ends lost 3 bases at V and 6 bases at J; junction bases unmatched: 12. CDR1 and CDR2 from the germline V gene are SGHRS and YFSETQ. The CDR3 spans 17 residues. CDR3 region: CASSSVGTGGEWNGYTF. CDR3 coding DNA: TGCGCCAGCAGCTCGGTTGGGACAGGGGGCGAGTGGAATGGCTACACCTTC.

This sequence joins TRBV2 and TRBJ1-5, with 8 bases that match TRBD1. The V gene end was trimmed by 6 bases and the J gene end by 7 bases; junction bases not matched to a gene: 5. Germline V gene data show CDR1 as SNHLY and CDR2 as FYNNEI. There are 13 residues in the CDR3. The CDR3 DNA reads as TGTGCCAGCAGGGTCAGGGGGCGGCAGCCCCAGCATTTT. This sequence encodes CASRVRGRQPQHF.